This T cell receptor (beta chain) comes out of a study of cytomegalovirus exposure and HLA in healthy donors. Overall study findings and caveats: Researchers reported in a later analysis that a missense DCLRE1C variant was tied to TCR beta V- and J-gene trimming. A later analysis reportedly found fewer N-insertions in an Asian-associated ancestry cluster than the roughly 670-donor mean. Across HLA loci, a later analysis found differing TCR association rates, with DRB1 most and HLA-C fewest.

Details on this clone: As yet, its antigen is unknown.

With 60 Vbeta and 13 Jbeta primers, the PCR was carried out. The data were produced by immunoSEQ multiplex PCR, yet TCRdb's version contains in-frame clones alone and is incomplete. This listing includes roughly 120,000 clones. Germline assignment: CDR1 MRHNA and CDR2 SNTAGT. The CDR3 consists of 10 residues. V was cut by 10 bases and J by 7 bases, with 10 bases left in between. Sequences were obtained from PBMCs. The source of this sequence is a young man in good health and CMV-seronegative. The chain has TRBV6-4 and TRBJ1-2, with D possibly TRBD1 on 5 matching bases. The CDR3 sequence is CAIRGVGYTF. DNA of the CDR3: TGTGCCATCCGGGGGGTTGGCTACACCTTC.